This paragraph covers one T cell receptor (beta chain) sequence. No antigen is known for it. This sample was taken from a study of a mutant IDH1 vaccine in newly diagnosed glioma. Overall study context: Males made up 62.5% and females about 40% of treated patients, whose mean age was 40.4 years.

Germline V lookup: CDR1 MNHEY, CDR2 SVGAGI. The CDR3 runs 14 residues. Trimming stripped 5 bases from V and 8 bases from J, with 16 bases between. Time point indicated: week 23, last vaccination. Every vaccine dose comprised 300 ug of mutant IDH1 20-mer peptide plus topical imiquimod. The data were produced by immunoSEQ multiplex PCR, yet TCRdb's version contains in-frame clones alone and is incomplete. The table lists roughly 30,000 clones, about four fifths of them singletons, with around a sixth in the top ten. Sequenced here: PBMCs, sampled from a glioma patient whose treatment included an IDH1 peptide vaccine. V and J are TRBV6-5 and TRBJ1-5; D is unclear. This receptor was obtained from a woman under 40 with glioma. The chain's CDR3 is CASSTSGGREPQHF. The CDR3 DNA is TGTGCCAGCAGTACCTCAGGTGGTAGGGAGCCCCAGCATTTT.